The clone carrying this TCR beta chain has just a few counts. The data stem from a study of regulatory T cells in long-lasting Graves disease. Both iRepertoire HTBI primers and Arm-PCR of CDR3 regions were used to build the TCR beta libraries. Authors' methods: Analysis of the samples identified over 60 TRBV and 14 TRBJ segments. One entry per CDR3 protein results from TCRdb running MiXCR on the multiplex PCR reads. The V and J calls and clone size come from TCRdb's table, not from the authors' own analysis. The repertoire has 350,000 to 450,000 distinct CDR3 sequences, more than 20% of them found once; the top ten carry around 21%. The time point: persistent/refractory GD, antithyroid drugs over 5 years with positive TRAb. PBMCs provided the RNA from which the TCR library was made. Diagnoses of Graves' disease were made by American Thyroid Association guidelines. All patients originated from an endocrinology department located in Xi'an, China.

Germline CDR1 GTSNPN, CDR2 SVGIG (reference sequence). CDR3 length: 13 amino acids. The V segment lost 1 base and the J segment 3 bases; nucleotides outside the gene matches: 2. The V gene is TRBV30, the J gene TRBJ1-2; 7 bases line up with TRBD1. Sequences were derived from peripheral blood mononuclear cells (PBMCs), sampled when the disease was refractory, from a patient treated with antithyroid drugs. The sequence was collected from a female donor with Graves disease. CDR3 nucleotides: TGTGCCTGGAGTGAGACAGGGTACTATGGCTACACCTTC. Its protein is CAWSETGYYGYTF.